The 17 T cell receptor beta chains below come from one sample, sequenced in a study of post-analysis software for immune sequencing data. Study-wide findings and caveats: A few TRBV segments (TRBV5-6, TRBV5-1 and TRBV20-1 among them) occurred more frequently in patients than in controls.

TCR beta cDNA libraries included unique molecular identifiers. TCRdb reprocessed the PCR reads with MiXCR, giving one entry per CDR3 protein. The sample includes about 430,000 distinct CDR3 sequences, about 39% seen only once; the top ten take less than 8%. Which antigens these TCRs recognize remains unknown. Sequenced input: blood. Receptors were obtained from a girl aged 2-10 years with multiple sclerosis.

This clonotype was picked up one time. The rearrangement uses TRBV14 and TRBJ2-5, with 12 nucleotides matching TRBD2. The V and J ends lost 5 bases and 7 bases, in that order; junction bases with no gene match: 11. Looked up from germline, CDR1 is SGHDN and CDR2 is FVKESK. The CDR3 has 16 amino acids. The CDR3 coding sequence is TGTGCCAGCAGCGGACTAGCGGGACAGACCGTTGGGACCCAGTACTTC. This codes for CASSGLAGQTVGTQYF.

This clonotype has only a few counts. This CDR3 is CASSPTQQGAMGANVLTF. The CDR3 bases are TGCGCCAGCAGCCCAACCCAACAGGGGGCTATGGGGGCCAACGTCCTGACTTTC. The chain has TRBV4-3 and TRBJ2-6; 9 bases line up with TRBD1. In germline, CDR1 is LGHNA, CDR2 YSLEER. After removal of 4 bases from V and 4 bases from J, the junction contained 11 bases not matched to a gene. This CDR3 is built from 18 residues.

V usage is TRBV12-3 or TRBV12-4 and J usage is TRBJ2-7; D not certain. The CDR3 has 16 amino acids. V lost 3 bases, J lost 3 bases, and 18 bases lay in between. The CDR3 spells CASSFGPGVSDYEQYF. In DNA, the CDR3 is TGTGCCAGCAGTTTTGGTCCCGGCGTCAGTGACTACGAGCAGTACTTC.

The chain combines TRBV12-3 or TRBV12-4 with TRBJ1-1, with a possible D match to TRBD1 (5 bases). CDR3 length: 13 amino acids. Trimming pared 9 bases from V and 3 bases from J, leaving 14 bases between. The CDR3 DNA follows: TGTGCCAGTGGGGTAGGGGAGTACACTGAAGCTTTCTTT. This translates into CASGVGEYTEAFF.

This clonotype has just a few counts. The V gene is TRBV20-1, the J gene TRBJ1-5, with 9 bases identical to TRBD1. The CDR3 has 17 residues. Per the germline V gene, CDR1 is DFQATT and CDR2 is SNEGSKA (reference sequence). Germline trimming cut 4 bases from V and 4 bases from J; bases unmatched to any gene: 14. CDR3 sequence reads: CSANLQGQGIGNQPQHF. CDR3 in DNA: TGCAGTGCTAACCTCCAAGGACAGGGGATTGGGAATCAGCCCCAGCATTTT.

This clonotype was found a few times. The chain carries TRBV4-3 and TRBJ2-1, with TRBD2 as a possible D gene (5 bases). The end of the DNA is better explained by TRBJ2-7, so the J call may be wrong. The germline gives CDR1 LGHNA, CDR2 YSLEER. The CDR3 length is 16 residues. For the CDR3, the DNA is TGCGCCAGCAGCCAAGAAGGAGGCCGACCTACCTACGAGCAGTACTTC. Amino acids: CASSQEGGRPTYEQYF.

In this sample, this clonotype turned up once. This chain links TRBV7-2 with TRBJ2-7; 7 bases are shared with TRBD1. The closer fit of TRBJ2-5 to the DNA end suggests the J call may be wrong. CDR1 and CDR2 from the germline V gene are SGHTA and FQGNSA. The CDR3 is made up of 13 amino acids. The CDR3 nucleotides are TGTGCCAGCAGCTTGAACAGGGGAAGGACCCAGTACTTC. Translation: CASSLNRGRTQYF.

CDR3 loop: CASSFKREGLRGEQFF. As DNA, the CDR3 is TGTGCCAGCAGTTTTAAGCGGGAGGGCCTTAGGGGTGAGCAGTTCTTC. The J gene is TRBJ2-1, the V gene TRBV12-3 or TRBV12-4; 10 bases agree with TRBD2. Unmatched junction bases numbered 11, after V lost 3 bases and J lost 9 bases. The CDR3 runs 16 residues.

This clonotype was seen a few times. Written as DNA, the CDR3 is TGTGCCAGCTCACCGGGTACAGGGGACTACGAGCAGTACTTC. The encoded protein is CASSPGTGDYEQYF. The chain joins TRBV18 to TRBJ2-7, with 7 positions matching TRBD1. J gave up 3 bases and V 3 bases, and 5 bases lay outside the gene matches. Germline CDR1 KGHSH, CDR2 LQKENI. The CDR3 totals 14 residues.

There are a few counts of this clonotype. The CDR3 reads CSAYGALAKNIQYF. CDR3 coding DNA: TGCAGTGCTTACGGGGCCCTAGCCAAAAACATTCAGTACTTC. The V and J genes are TRBV20-1 and TRBJ2-4; D possibly uses TRBD1 or TRBD2 (5 bases each). V was shortened by 5 bases and J by 0 bases, with 11 bases between the two germline ends. The CDR3 contains 14 residues. CDR1 DFQATT and CDR2 SNEGSKA come from the germline V gene (reference sequence).

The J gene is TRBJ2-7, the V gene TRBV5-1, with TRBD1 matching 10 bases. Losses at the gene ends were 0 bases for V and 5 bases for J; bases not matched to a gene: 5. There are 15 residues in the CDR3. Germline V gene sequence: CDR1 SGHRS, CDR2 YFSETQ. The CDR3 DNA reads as TGCGCCAGCAGCTTGGGTGGGACAGGGGTCGACGAGCAGTACTTC. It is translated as CASSLGGTGVDEQYF.

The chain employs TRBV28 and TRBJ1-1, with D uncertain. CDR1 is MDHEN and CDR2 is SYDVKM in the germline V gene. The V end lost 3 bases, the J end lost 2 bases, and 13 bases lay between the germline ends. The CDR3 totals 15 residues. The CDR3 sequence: CASSLPQVINTEAFF. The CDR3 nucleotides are TGTGCCAGCAGTTTGCCGCAGGTAATTAACACTGAAGCTTTCTTT.

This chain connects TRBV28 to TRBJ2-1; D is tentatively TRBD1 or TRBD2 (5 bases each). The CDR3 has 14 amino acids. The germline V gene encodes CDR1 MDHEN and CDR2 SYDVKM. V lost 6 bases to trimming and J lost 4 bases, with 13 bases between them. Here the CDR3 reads CASSPYGAYNEQFF. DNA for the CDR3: TGTGCCAGCAGCCCATACGGGGCTTACAATGAGCAGTTCTTC.

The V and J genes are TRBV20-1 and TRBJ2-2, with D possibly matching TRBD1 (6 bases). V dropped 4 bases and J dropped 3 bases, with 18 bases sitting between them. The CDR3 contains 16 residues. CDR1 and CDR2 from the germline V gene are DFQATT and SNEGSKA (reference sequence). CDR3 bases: TGCAGTGCTATCCGCAGGGGATCTTCCTACACCGGGGAGCTGTTTTTT. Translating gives CSAIRRGSSYTGELFF.

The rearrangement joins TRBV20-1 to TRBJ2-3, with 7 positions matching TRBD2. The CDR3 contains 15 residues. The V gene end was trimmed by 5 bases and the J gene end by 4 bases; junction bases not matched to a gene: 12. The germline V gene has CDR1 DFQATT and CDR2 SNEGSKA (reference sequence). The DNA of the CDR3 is TGCAGTGCTCCTCCAAACGCGGGAGATCCAGATACGCAGTATTTT. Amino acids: CSAPPNAGDPDTQYF.

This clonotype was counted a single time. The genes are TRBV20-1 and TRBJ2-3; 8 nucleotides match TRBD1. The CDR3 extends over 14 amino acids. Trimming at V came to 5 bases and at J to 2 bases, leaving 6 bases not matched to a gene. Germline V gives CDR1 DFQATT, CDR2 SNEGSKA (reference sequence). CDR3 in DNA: TGCAGTGCTGTGAGACAGGGGAACACAGATACGCAGTATTTT. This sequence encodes CSAVRQGNTDTQYF.

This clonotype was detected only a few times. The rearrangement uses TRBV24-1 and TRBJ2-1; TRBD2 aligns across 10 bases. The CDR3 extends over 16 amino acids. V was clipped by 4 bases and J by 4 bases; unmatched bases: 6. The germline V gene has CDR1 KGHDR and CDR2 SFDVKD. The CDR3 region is CATSDALAGTYNEQFF. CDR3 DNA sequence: TGTGCCACCAGTGACGCACTAGCGGGAACTTACAATGAGCAGTTCTTC.